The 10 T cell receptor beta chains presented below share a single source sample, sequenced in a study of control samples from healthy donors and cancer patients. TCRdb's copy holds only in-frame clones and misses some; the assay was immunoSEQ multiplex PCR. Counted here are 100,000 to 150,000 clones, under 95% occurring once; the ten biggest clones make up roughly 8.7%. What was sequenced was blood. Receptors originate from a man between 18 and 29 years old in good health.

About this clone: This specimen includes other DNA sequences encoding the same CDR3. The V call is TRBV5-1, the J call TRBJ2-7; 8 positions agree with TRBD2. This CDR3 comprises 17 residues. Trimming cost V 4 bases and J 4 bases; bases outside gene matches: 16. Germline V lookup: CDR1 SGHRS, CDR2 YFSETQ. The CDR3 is CASSPRGAGGMVYEQYF. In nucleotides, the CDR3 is TGCGCCAGCAGCCCACGGGGGGCGGGGGGAATGGTTTACGAGCAGTACTTC.

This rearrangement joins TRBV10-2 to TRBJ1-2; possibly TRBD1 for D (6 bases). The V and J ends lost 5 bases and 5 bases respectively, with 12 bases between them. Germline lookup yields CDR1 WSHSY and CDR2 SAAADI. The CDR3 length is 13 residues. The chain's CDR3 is CASSRGAEYGYTF. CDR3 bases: TGCGCCAGCAGTAGGGGGGCGGAGTATGGCTACACCTTC.

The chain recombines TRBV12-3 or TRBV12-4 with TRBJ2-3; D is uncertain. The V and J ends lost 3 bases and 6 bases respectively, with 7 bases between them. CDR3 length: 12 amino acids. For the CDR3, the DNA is TGTGCCAGCAGTTTCTCCGTGGATACGCAGTATTTT. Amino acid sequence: CASSFSVDTQYF.

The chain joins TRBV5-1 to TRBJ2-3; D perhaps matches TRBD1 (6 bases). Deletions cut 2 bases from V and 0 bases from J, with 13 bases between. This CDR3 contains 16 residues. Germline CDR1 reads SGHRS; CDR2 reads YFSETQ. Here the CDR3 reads CASSFRTGSSTDTQYF. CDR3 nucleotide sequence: TGCGCCAGCAGCTTCCGAACAGGGTCGAGCACAGATACGCAGTATTTT.

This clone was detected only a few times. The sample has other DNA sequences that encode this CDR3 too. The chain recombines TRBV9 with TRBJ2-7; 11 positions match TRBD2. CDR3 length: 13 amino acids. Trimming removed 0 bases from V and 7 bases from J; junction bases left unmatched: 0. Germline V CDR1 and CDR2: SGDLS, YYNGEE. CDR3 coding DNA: TGTGCCAGCAGCGTAGCTAGCGGGGGGGAGCAGTACTTC. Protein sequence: CASSVASGGEQYF.

CDR3 sequence reads: CASYKAGWGYTF. CDR3 nucleotide sequence: TGTGCCAGCTATAAGGCAGGGTGGGGCTACACCTTC. The chain combines TRBV6-6 with TRBJ1-2; D is possibly TRBD1 (5 bases). V lost 8 bases and J 8 bases, leaving 15 bases between the germline ends. Per germline, CDR1 MNHNY and CDR2 SVGAGI (reference sequence). This CDR3 has 12 amino acids.

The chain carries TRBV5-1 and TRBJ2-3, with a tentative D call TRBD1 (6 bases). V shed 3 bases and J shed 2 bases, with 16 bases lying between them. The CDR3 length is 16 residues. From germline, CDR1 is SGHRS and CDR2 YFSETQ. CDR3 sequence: CASSSDSWTVTDTQYF. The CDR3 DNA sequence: TGCGCCAGCAGCTCGGACTCCTGGACAGTCACAGATACGCAGTATTTT.

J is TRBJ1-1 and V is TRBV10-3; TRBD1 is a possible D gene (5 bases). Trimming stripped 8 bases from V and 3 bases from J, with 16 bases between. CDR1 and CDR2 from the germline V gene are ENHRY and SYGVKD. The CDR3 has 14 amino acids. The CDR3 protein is CAIRETATYTEAFF. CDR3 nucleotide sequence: TGTGCCATCCGAGAGACAGCAACTTACACTGAAGCTTTCTTT.

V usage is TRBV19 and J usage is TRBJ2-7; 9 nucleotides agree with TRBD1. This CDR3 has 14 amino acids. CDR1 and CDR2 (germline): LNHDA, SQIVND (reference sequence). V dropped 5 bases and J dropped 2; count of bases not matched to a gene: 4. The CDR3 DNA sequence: TGTGCCAGTAGTCTGGGACAGGGACCCTACGAGCAGTACTTC. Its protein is CASSLGQGPYEQYF.

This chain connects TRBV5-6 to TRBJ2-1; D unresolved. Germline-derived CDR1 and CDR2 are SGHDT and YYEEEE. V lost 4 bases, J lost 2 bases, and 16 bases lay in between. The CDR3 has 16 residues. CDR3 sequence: CASSPSLVVPYNEQFF. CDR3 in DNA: TGTGCCAGCAGCCCGAGTCTAGTGGTCCCCTACAATGAGCAGTTCTTC.